The 21 T cell receptor beta chains reported below all come from one sample, sequenced in a study of T-cell reconstitution after alpha-beta-depleted transplantation in children. Unique molecular identifiers were used in preparing the TCRbeta library. One entry per CDR3 protein, called by TCRdb with MiXCR from the PCR reads. The sample shows 60,000 or so distinct CDR3 sequences, 44% of them seen only once. This specimen was PBMCs, mostly from graft donor cells, taken 360 days after TCRalphabeta/CD19-depleted stem cell transplant. Receptor source: a male patient under 18 who had a stem cell transplant for acute lymphoblastic leukemia, so the T cells may come from the graft donor.

This clonotype was recorded a few times. J is TRBJ1-1 and V is TRBV29-1, with TRBD1 matching over 7 bases. The CDR3 covers 17 residues. Germline V gene lookup returns CDR1 SQVTM and CDR2 ANQGSEA. The V and J ends lost 2 bases and 4 bases, in that order; junction bases with no gene match: 16. The CDR3 sequence is CSVESRGGDRAVTEAFF. Written as DNA, the CDR3 is TGCAGCGTTGAATCGAGAGGGGGCGACAGGGCGGTCACTGAAGCTTTCTTT.

This clonotype was seen a handful of times. This sequence joins TRBV27 and TRBJ2-5; no definite D call. From germline, CDR1 is MNHEY and CDR2 SMNVEV (reference sequence). The CDR3 consists of 10 residues. Trimming took off 4 bases at V and 5 bases at J, with 2 bases between the two ends. CDR3 sequence: CASSWETQYF. CDR3 bases: TGTGCCAGCAGTTGGGAGACCCAGTACTTC.

The gene calls are TRBV28 and TRBJ2-7, with D possibly matching TRBD1 (6 bases). Germline loops: CDR1 MDHEN, CDR2 SYDVKM. Trimming cost V 3 bases and J 3 bases, with 12 bases left between them. This CDR3 spans 14 amino acids. The CDR3 region has the DNA TGTGCCAGCAGTTTTCTGACAGGAGGCTACGAGCAGTACTTC. This gives the protein CASSFLTGGYEQYF.

The genes are TRBV20-1 and TRBJ2-7; the match to TRBD1 covers 10 bases. This CDR3 comprises 15 residues. The germline V gene encodes CDR1 DFQATT and CDR2 SNEGSKA (reference sequence). After removal of 3 bases from V and 2 bases from J, the junction contained 7 bases not matched to a gene. The CDR3 here is CSASLDRGLTYEQYF. The CDR3 region has the DNA TGCAGTGCTAGCTTAGACAGGGGGCTAACCTACGAGCAGTACTTC.

The gene calls are TRBV28 and TRBJ1-1; D might be TRBD1 (5 bases). CDR3 length equals 14 residues. The V end lost 3 bases, the J end lost 7 bases, and 15 bases lay between the germline ends. CDR1 and CDR2 from the germline V gene are MDHEN and SYDVKM. CDR3 in DNA: TGTGCCAGCAGTTTTAGGGGCTTCTACGTTGAAGCTTTCTTT. Translation: CASSFRGFYVEAFF.

This chain joins TRBV7-2 and TRBJ2-7, with D unclear. CDR1 and CDR2 (germline): SGHTA, FQGNSA. The ends were cut back, 0 bases at V and 4 bases at J, with 7 bases in the middle. This CDR3 has 13 amino acids. CDR3 sequence reads: CASSLARLYEQYF. The DNA for the CDR3 is TGTGCCAGCAGCTTAGCGCGGCTTTACGAGCAGTACTTC.

The V gene is TRBV12-3 or TRBV12-4, the J gene TRBJ1-3, with D possibly TRBD1 on 5 matching bases. V gave up 0 bases and J gave up 4 bases, with 16 bases separating them. The CDR3 runs to 17 residues. This CDR3 is CASSLARGRARGNTIYF. CDR3 bases: TGTGCCAGCAGTTTAGCGCGGGGCAGGGCGAGGGGAAACACCATATATTTT.

The chain combines TRBV7-9 with TRBJ2-7; D not certain. CDR3 length: 15 amino acids. V shed 1 base and J shed 4 bases, with 14 bases lying between them. The germline V gene encodes CDR1 SEHNR and CDR2 FQNEAQ (reference sequence). In nucleotides, the CDR3 is TGTGCCAGCAGCTTAGTTGAGGTGGGAAGGTACGAGCAGTACTTC. As protein: CASSLVEVGRYEQYF.

This rearrangement joins TRBV12-3 or TRBV12-4 to TRBJ1-3; weak D call: TRBD1 (5 bases). With 2 bases removed from V and 3 bases from J, the gap between germline ends came to 5 bases. This CDR3 comprises 13 residues. The chain's CDR3 is CASSLRGGNTIYF. CDR3 nucleotides: TGTGCCAGCAGTTTAAGGGGTGGAAACACCATATATTTT.

This clonotype appeared a few times. The rearrangement joins TRBV12-3 or TRBV12-4 to TRBJ2-5; 14 nucleotides agree with TRBD2. The CDR3 is 18 residues long. The V segment lost 4 bases and the J segment 5 bases; nucleotides outside the gene matches: 12. The CDR3 nucleotides read TGTGCCAGCAGTTCGGGACTAGCGGGGGCCTTCCCTGGCGAGACCCAGTACTTC. Translation gives CASSSGLAGAFPGETQYF.

The V call is TRBV20-1, the J call TRBJ2-1, with D tentatively TRBD1 (6 bases). The V and J ends lost 7 bases and 9 bases respectively, with 22 bases between them. Germline-derived CDR1 and CDR2 are DFQATT and SNEGSKA (reference sequence). The CDR3 is 14 amino acids. The DNA of the CDR3 is TGCAGTGGGTGGGGGCCCAGAGCACCCCTTGAGCAGTTCTTC. This translates into CSGWGPRAPLEQFF.

This clonotype was picked up one time. The rearrangement links TRBV20-1 to TRBJ1-2, with 9 bases matching TRBD1. Losses at the gene ends were 4 bases for V and 5 bases for J; bases not matched to a gene: 5. The CDR3 consists of 13 residues. Germline V CDR1 and CDR2: DFQATT, SNEGSKA (reference sequence). The CDR3: CSATMGQGYGYTF. CDR3 bases: TGCAGTGCTACCATGGGACAGGGATATGGCTACACCTTC.

This clonotype showed up just a few times. The J gene is TRBJ1-1, the V gene TRBV28, with D perhaps matching TRBD1 (5 bases). This CDR3 has 16 residues. Germline V gene sequence: CDR1 MDHEN, CDR2 SYDVKM. Trimming pared 2 bases from V and 6 bases from J, leaving 19 bases between. Written as DNA, the CDR3 is TGTGCCAGCAGTTTAAATCTTGGGGGTTCGGGGTCTGAAGCTTTCTTT. Protein sequence: CASSLNLGGSGSEAFF.

This clonotype came up a few times. The chain has TRBV20-1 and TRBJ2-7; D not certain. The V gene's germline CDR1 is DFQATT and CDR2 SNEGSKA (reference sequence). CDR3 length: 13 residues. Written as DNA, the CDR3 is TGCAGCTCCCGCTCGGAGAGCTCCTACGAGCAGTACTTC. Amino acid sequence: CSSRSESSYEQYF.

The count of this clonotype is one. This CDR3 reads CSVGPLHNEQFF. CDR3 in DNA: TGCAGCGTTGGGCCTCTCCACAATGAGCAGTTCTTC. The rearrangement uses TRBV29-1 and TRBJ2-1, with D uncertain. CDR1 SQVTM and CDR2 ANQGSEA come from the germline V gene. Trimming pared 4 bases from V and 5 bases from J, leaving 9 bases between. The CDR3 is made up of 12 amino acids.

The chain has TRBV5-1 and TRBJ2-7; 7 nucleotides match TRBD1. The V gene's germline CDR1 is SGHRS and CDR2 YFSETQ. The V segment lost 4 bases and the J segment 0 bases; nucleotides outside the gene matches: 7. This CDR3 has 15 amino acids. This CDR3 is CASSGGQLHSYEQYF. Written as DNA, the CDR3 is TGCGCCAGCAGCGGGGGACAGTTACACTCCTACGAGCAGTACTTC. Together with reference TRBV5-1 and TRBJ2-7, the CDR3 gives the full variable domain: KAGVTQTPRYLIKTRGQQVTLSCSPISGHRSVSWYQQTPGQGLQFLFEYFSETQRNKGNFPGRFSGRQFSNSRSEMNVSTLELGDSALYLCASSGGQLHSYEQYFGPGTRLTVT.

This rearrangement joins TRBV6-5 to TRBJ2-7; D is perhaps TRBD1 or TRBD2 (6 bases each). V was clipped by 5 bases and J by 3 bases, with 11 bases between them. The V gene's germline CDR1 is MNHEY and CDR2 SVGAGI. CDR3 size: 13 residues. Here the CDR3 DNA reads TGTGCCAGCAGTAGGGGGGACAACTACGAGCAGTACTTC. Its translation is CASSRGDNYEQYF.

V and J are TRBV10-3 and TRBJ2-2; D is ambiguous. The CDR3 length is 16 residues. Germline V gene sequence: CDR1 ENHRY, CDR2 SYGVKD. The V and J ends lost 3 bases and 7 bases respectively, with 18 bases between them. In DNA form, the CDR3 reads TGTGCCATCAGTGATGTGGCAGTGTTTTCGAGCGGGGAGCTGTTTTTT. Its protein is CAISDVAVFSSGELFF.

This clonotype came up a few times. This chain uses TRBV29-1 with TRBJ2-5; TRBD2 matches at 9 bases. Germline V gene lookup returns CDR1 SQVTM and CDR2 ANQGSEA. With 4 bases clipped from V and 1 base from J, the junction kept 1 base outside the gene matches. The length of the CDR3 is 13 residues. This chain's CDR3 is CSVGLAVQETQYF. CDR3 nucleotides: TGCAGCGTTGGACTAGCGGTCCAAGAGACCCAGTACTTC. Drawing the rest from reference TRBV29-1 and TRBJ2-5, the complete variable domain is SAVISQKPSRDICQRGTSLTIQCQVDSQVTMMFWYRQQPGQSLTLIATANQGSEATYESGFVIDKFPISRPNLTFSTLTVSNMSPEDSSIYLCSVGLAVQETQYFGPGTRLLVL.

The chain uses TRBV7-2 and TRBJ2-2; maybe TRBD1 (6 bases). V gave up 2 bases and J gave up 9 bases, with 10 bases separating them. The CDR3 totals 13 residues. CDR1 is SGHTA and CDR2 is FQGNSA in the germline V gene. For the CDR3, the DNA is TGTGCCAGCAGCTTAAACAGGGTCCGGGAGCTGTTTTTT. Translation gives CASSLNRVRELFF.

The chain carries TRBV29-1 and TRBJ2-7, with 8 bases matching TRBD2. This CDR3 spans 14 amino acids. The V and J ends lost 0 bases and 4 bases, in that order; junction bases with no gene match: 5. The germline gives CDR1 SQVTM, CDR2 ANQGSEA. This CDR3 reads CSVEDRGGSYEQYF. The CDR3 DNA reads TGCAGCGTTGAAGATCGCGGGGGGTCGTACGAGCAGTACTTC.